Shown below are 4 T cell receptor beta chains from a single sample sequenced in a study of regulatory T cells in long-lasting Graves disease. Time point meaning: persistent/refractory GD, antithyroid drugs over 5 years with positive TRAb. Preparation of the TCR library used RNA extracted from PBMCs. Arm-PCR of CDR3 regions and iRepertoire HTBI primers were the basis on which TCR beta libraries were built. TCRdb reanalysed the multiplex PCR reads using MiXCR and keeps one entry per CDR3 protein. The data contain approximately 470,000 distinct CDR3 sequences, around 21% of them singletons. The starting material was peripheral blood mononuclear cells (PBMCs), obtained when the disease was refractory, from a patient treated with antithyroid drugs. These receptors all stem from a female donor with Graves disease.

CDR3 nucleotide sequence: TGTGCCACCAGCAGAGATGGGAGCAGCGGGAGGGCCTCGGAGCAGTTCTTC. Protein: CATSRDGSSGRASEQFF. The chain uses TRBV15 and TRBJ2-1; 10 nucleotides agree with TRBD2. Germline CDR1 and CDR2: LNHNV and YYDKDF (reference sequence). The CDR3 runs 17 residues. Trimming took 0 bases from V and 10 from J; bases not matched to a gene: 12. Filled out from reference TRBV15 and TRBJ2-1, the complete variable domain reads DAMVIQNPRYQVTQFGKPVTLSCSQTLNHNVMYWYQQKSSQAPKLLFHYYDKDFNNEADTPDNFQSRRPNTSFCFLDIRSPGLGDTAMYLCATSRDGSSGRASEQFFGPGTRLTVL.

In its sample, this clonotype was seen many times. The DNA for the CDR3 is TGTGCCAGCAGTTACCTGGGAGGGGAGTACGAGCAGTACTTC. Its protein is CASSYLGGEYEQYF. The chain carries TRBV6-2 or TRBV6-3 and TRBJ2-7; 7 positions match TRBD2. V shed 2 bases and J 4 bases; nucleotides not matched to a gene: 5. CDR1 is MNHEY and CDR2 is SVGEGT in the germline V gene. This CDR3 has 14 amino acids.

With respect to this clonotype: This clone may be a read error of a much larger clone one base away. A read error is likely, as this CDR3 ends without the conserved phenylalanine or tryptophan. The chain recombines TRBV30 with TRBJ1-5; D ambiguous. Trimming cost V 0 bases and J 7 bases, with 10 bases left between them. The CDR3 length is 13 residues. Germline V gives CDR1 GTSNPN, CDR2 SVGIG (reference sequence). For the CDR3, the DNA is TGTGCCTGGAGTGTAAATATGGGCCAGCCCCAGCATCTT. It yields the protein CAWSVNMGQPQHL.

The chain has TRBV4-3 and TRBJ1-4; TRBD1 might be the D (5 bases). The CDR3 is 15 amino acids. Trimming shortened V by 6 bases and J by 4 bases, and 15 bases separated the two germline ends. Germline assignment: CDR1 LGHNA and CDR2 YSLEER. The CDR3 loop is CASRPKDIDNEKLFF. In nucleotides, the CDR3 is TGCGCCAGCAGACCTAAGGACATAGATAATGAAAAACTGTTTTTT.